This T cell receptor (beta chain) stems from a study of breast tumors, draining lymph nodes, adjacent tissues. Points from the study as a whole: The lymph node origin of tumor T cells was framed as consistent with a hypothesis, not demonstrated. Tumor repertoires ranked between lymph nodes and nontumor tissue in diversity, with V and J gene preferences.

Each CDR3 protein is one row after TCRdb ran MiXCR on the multiplex PCR reads. The repertoire holds some 100,000 distinct CDR3 sequences, around 20% seen once, with roughly 1.3% in the top ten. This CDR3 is built from 11 residues. From germline, CDR1 is MNHNS and CDR2 SASEGT. Samples came from axillary lymph nodes draining the breast cancer. As concerns this clonotype: Its antigen is unknown. Sequence at one end of the junction differs from germline and may be a read error.

The chain links TRBV6-1 to TRBJ2-5; no definite D call. The receptor's source is a female donor with breast cancer. Some clones in this sample may be carry-over from other donors' samples. Input material: axillary lymph node tissue. CDR3 sequence (DNA): TGTGCCAGCAGTGTTCAGGAGACCCAGCACTTC. Amino acid sequence: CASSVQETQHF.